Each of the 27 T cell receptor beta chains below was sequenced from the same sample in a study of OX40 agonist ivuxolimab in advanced cancers. Profiling relied on immunoSEQ multiplex PCR, and the TCRdb table lists in-frame clones only, not all of them. This sample has approximately 41,000 clones, with around nine tenths found just once. The sequencing used CD4+ or CD8+ T cells sorted from blood, collected in a trial of the OX40 agonist ivuxolimab. The receptors here all came from an adult with an advanced solid tumor such as melanoma, head and neck, liver or kidney cancer.

J is TRBJ2-5 and V is TRBV5-1; D is possibly TRBD1 (6 bases). The V end lost 0 bases, the J end lost 5 bases, and 11 bases lay between the germline ends. The CDR3 has 14 amino acids. In germline, CDR1 is SGHRS, CDR2 YFSETQ. The CDR3 region has the DNA TGCGCCAGCAGCTTGGACAGGGAGTTGGAGACCCAGTACTTC. Protein product: CASSLDRELETQYF.

Only a few counts were recorded for this clone. This chain links TRBV6-1 with TRBJ2-7, with 12 bases fitting TRBD1. This CDR3 has 15 residues. V shed 4 bases and J 6 bases; nucleotides not matched to a gene: 7. Germline CDR1 MNHNS, CDR2 SASEGT. The CDR3 DNA reads as TGTGCCAGCAGTGGATGGGACAGGGGGCGCCTCGAGCAGTACTTC. It yields the protein CASSGWDRGRLEQYF.

V is TRBV11-2 and J is TRBJ2-1; tentatively, D is TRBD1 (5 bases). Germline CDR1 and CDR2: SGHAT and FQNNGV. There are 16 residues in the CDR3. V lost 6 bases, J lost 3 bases, and 18 bases lay in between. The CDR3 DNA follows: TGTGCCAGCAGGTATCCGACAGACCCCGTCTACAATGAGCAGTTCTTC. It codes for CASRYPTDPVYNEQFF.

The chain employs TRBV18 and TRBJ1-4; possible D gene TRBD1, 6 bases. The length of the CDR3 is 15 residues. Deletions cut 7 bases from V and 0 bases from J, with 12 bases between. CDR1 is KGHSH and CDR2 is LQKENI in the germline V gene. The CDR3 reads CASYTGTATNEKLFF. The CDR3 nucleotides read TGTGCCAGCTACACAGGGACGGCAACTAATGAAAAACTGTTTTTT.

This chain connects TRBV6-5 to TRBJ2-3; 8 bases agree with TRBD2. The germline V gene encodes CDR1 MNHEY and CDR2 SVGAGI. The junction had 5 bases not matched to a gene; V was cut back by 2 bases and J by 1 base. The CDR3 spans 16 residues. Written as DNA, the CDR3 is TGTGCCAGCAGTTACACGGCCGGGGGGGGCACAGATACGCAGTATTTT. Its translation: CASSYTAGGGTDTQYF.

This chain connects TRBV28 to TRBJ1-5; D call uncertain. The germline gives CDR1 MDHEN, CDR2 SYDVKM. V was pared by 3 bases and J by 1 base, with 7 bases between. CDR3 size: 14 residues. Here the CDR3 reads CASSLEISNQPQHF. CDR3 DNA sequence: TGTGCCAGCAGTTTGGAGATAAGCAATCAGCCCCAGCATTTT. The complete variable domain, with remaining parts taken from reference TRBV28 and TRBJ1-5, reads DVKVTQSSRYLVKRTGEKVFLECVQDMDHENMFWYRQDPGLGLRLIYFSYDVKMKEKGDIPEGYSVSREKKERFSLILESASTNQTSMYLCASSLEISNQPQHFGDGTRLSIL.

The rearrangement joins TRBV5-1 to TRBJ2-5; TRBD1 matches at 9 bases. The CDR3 covers 14 residues. Germline-derived CDR1 and CDR2 are SGHRS and YFSETQ. V lost 2 bases and J lost 5; bases outside the gene matches: 4. CDR3 amino acids: CASSLTGGRETQYF. CDR3 nucleotide sequence: TGCGCCAGCAGCTTAACAGGGGGCCGGGAGACCCAGTACTTC.

CDR3 sequence: CAWRDLSGANVLTF. The CDR3 DNA is TGTGCCTGGAGGGATTTGTCTGGGGCCAACGTCCTGACTTTC. The V call is TRBV30, the J call TRBJ2-6; D is uncertain. The germline gives CDR1 GTSNPN, CDR2 SVGIG (reference sequence). The CDR3 has 14 residues. V lost 3 bases and J lost 1, with 7 bases in between.

The J gene is TRBJ2-6, the V gene TRBV7-8, with unresolved D. V was pared by 6 bases and J by 1 base, with 22 bases between. Germline V gives CDR1 SGHVS, CDR2 FQNEAQ. This CDR3 region has 19 residues. The CDR3 region has the DNA TGTGCCAGCAGAAAAGATACGGCTAGAACGGAGTCTGGGGCCAACGTCCTGACTTTC. Translating gives CASRKDTARTESGANVLTF. Looking up the rest from reference TRBV7-8 and TRBJ2-6 gives the full variable domain: GAGVSQSPRYKVAKRGQDVALRCDPISGHVSLFWYQQALGQGPEFLTYFQNEAQLDKSGLPSDRFFAERPEGSVSTLKIQRTQQEDSAVYLCASRKDTARTESGANVLTFGAGSRLTVL.

The chain has TRBV18 and TRBJ2-2; TRBD1 aligns across 9 bases. Unmatched junction bases numbered 15, after V lost 3 bases and J lost 13 bases. The CDR3 length is 16 residues. The germline gives CDR1 KGHSH, CDR2 LQKENI. CDR3 sequence: CASSPGTGSSTAGLFF. Written as DNA, the CDR3 is TGTGCCAGCTCACCCGGGACAGGGTCGTCGACCGCAGGGCTGTTTTTT.

This chain connects TRBV7-6 to TRBJ2-2; TRBD1 agrees at 9 bases. V lost 1 base and J lost 5; bases outside the gene matches: 8. The CDR3 sequence is 17 residues long. Germline V gives CDR1 SGHVS, CDR2 FNYEAQ. The CDR3 here is CASSLDPGTGLTGELFF. The CDR3 bases are TGTGCCAGCAGCTTAGATCCCGGGACAGGGTTGACCGGGGAGCTGTTTTTT.

This clone appeared once. The chain recombines TRBV7-8 with TRBJ2-2; 9 nucleotides agree with TRBD2. Germline CDR1 is SGHVS and CDR2 is FQNEAQ. There are 16 residues in the CDR3. Germline trimming cut 3 bases from V and 1 base from J; bases unmatched to any gene: 3. The CDR3 is CASSLGGRGNTGELFF. The CDR3 DNA reads as TGTGCCAGCAGCTTGGGCGGGAGGGGGAACACCGGGGAGCTGTTTTTT.

This chain links TRBV19 with TRBJ2-2; 8 nucleotides line up with TRBD2. The ends lost 5 bases at V and 4 bases at J; junction bases unmatched: 9. The CDR3 runs 16 residues. CDR1 is LNHDA, CDR2 SQIVND, per germline (reference sequence). CDR3 nucleotide sequence: TGTGCCAGTAGTCCCCTCCGGGGGGGCCCCACCGGGGAGCTGTTTTTT. It encodes CASSPLRGGPTGELFF.

In this sample, this clone turned up a few times. The CDR3 loop is CASSPQAGGNTGELFF. CDR3 nucleotides: TGTGCCAGCAGTCCCCAGGCGGGGGGGAACACCGGGGAGCTGTTTTTT. V usage is TRBV2 and J usage is TRBJ2-2, with 8 bases fitting TRBD2. V was pared by 5 bases and J by 1 base, with 6 bases of the junction left unmatched. The germline V gene has CDR1 SNHLY and CDR2 FYNNEI. The CDR3 sequence is 16 residues long.

This sequence joins TRBV2 and TRBJ2-5; no clear D. Between the trimmed V and J ends, which lost 6 bases and 5 bases, there was a span of 16 bases. In germline, CDR1 is SNHLY, CDR2 FYNNEI. This CDR3 region has 14 residues. CDR3 amino acids: CASSGKRSAETQYF. CDR3 bases: TGTGCCAGCAGCGGAAAGAGGAGTGCGGAGACCCAGTACTTC.

The J gene is TRBJ1-2, the V gene TRBV7-2; TRBD1 is a possible D gene (6 bases). V lost 3 bases to trimming and J lost 1 base, with 6 bases between them. The V gene's germline CDR1 is SGHTA and CDR2 FQGNSA. The length of the CDR3 is 13 residues. DNA for the CDR3: TGTGCCAGCAGCTTGGACAGTAACTATGGCTACACCTTC. Amino acids: CASSLDSNYGYTF.

J is TRBJ1-6 and V is TRBV10-2; D is unresolved. The germline CDR1 and CDR2 sequences are WSHSY and SAAADI. This CDR3 has 12 residues. The V end was cut by 3 bases, the J end by 7 bases, with 4 bases between. The CDR3 loop is CASSEGNSPLHF. CDR3 nucleotides: TGCGCCAGCAGTGAAGGGAATTCACCCCTCCACTTT.

The chain links TRBV7-2 to TRBJ1-5; D is unclear. CDR3 size: 13 residues. Trimming pared 0 bases from V and 6 bases from J, leaving 6 bases between. Germline V gives CDR1 SGHTA, CDR2 FQGNSA. CDR3 DNA sequence: TGTGCCAGCAGCTTAGCGGGGAGTCAGCCCCAGCATTTT. Translating it yields CASSLAGSQPQHF. The full variable domain, with the rest looked up from reference TRBV7-2 and TRBJ1-5, is GAGVSQSPSNKVTEKGKDVELRCDPISGHTALYWYRQSLGQGLEFLIYFQGNSAPDKSGLPSDRFSAERTGGSVSTLTIQRTQQEDSAVYLCASSLAGSQPQHFGDGTRLSIL.

This clone occurred once. This chain joins TRBV11-2 and TRBJ2-5, with D hard to call. This CDR3 is built from 11 residues. Germline loops: CDR1 SGHAT, CDR2 FQNNGV. V was shortened by 5 bases and J by 5 bases, with 6 bases between the two germline ends. The CDR3 DNA is TGTGCCAGCAGCAGTTGGGAGACCCAGTACTTC. This encodes CASSSWETQYF.

The V call is TRBV9, the J call TRBJ2-1, with 7 bases identical to TRBD1. Germline values: CDR1 SGDLS, CDR2 YYNGEE. CDR3 length: 15 amino acids. The J segment lost 1 base and the V segment lost 1 base, leaving 2 bases of the junction unmatched. The CDR3 sequence is CASSVIQGSYNEQFF. The CDR3 nucleotides read TGTGCCAGCAGCGTAATACAGGGGTCCTACAATGAGCAGTTCTTC.

The chain joins TRBV6-7 to TRBJ2-1, with D tentatively TRBD2 (6 bases). TRBV6-7 is flagged as an ORF with uncertain function. The CDR3 is 13 residues long. The ends were cut back, 5 bases at V and 14 bases at J, with 19 bases in the middle. The CDR3: CASSITSGVKKFF. The DNA of the CDR3 is TGTGCCAGCAGTATTACTTCGGGGGTAAAGAAGTTCTTC.

V gene TRBV11-3 combines with J gene TRBJ2-7; TRBD1 agrees at 8 bases. Germline CDR1 SGHNT, CDR2 YENEEA. The CDR3 has 13 residues. The junction had 4 bases not matched to a gene; V was cut back by 5 bases and J by 4 bases. DNA for the CDR3: TGTGCCAGCAGCCCAGGGGGCCAATACGAGCAGTACTTC. Translation: CASSPGGQYEQYF.

This clone was detected once. The chain uses TRBV6-1 and TRBJ2-1, with D perhaps matching TRBD1 (6 bases). Germline values: CDR1 MNHNS, CDR2 SASEGT. Deletions cut 3 bases from V and 6 bases from J, with 15 bases between. The CDR3 is made up of 15 amino acids. The CDR3: CASSDLGAWGNEQFF. CDR3 DNA sequence: TGTGCCAGCAGTGATTTGGGGGCGTGGGGCAATGAGCAGTTCTTC.

V gene TRBV4-1 combines with J gene TRBJ2-2; 7 positions match TRBD1. The germline V gene encodes CDR1 MGHRA and CDR2 YSYEKL. Losses at the gene ends were 0 bases for V and 4 bases for J; bases not matched to a gene: 5. The CDR3 runs to 16 residues. The CDR3 nucleotides are TGCGCCAGCAGCCAAGAGGGCAGGGGGAGCACCGGGGAGCTGTTTTTT. Translation: CASSQEGRGSTGELFF.

This chain connects TRBV19 to TRBJ1-5; D unclear. With 7 bases removed from V and 0 bases from J, the gap between germline ends came to 4 bases. CDR3 size: 12 residues. Per germline, CDR1 LNHDA and CDR2 SQIVND (reference sequence). As DNA, the CDR3 is TGTGCCAGTATGGATAGCAATCAGCCCCAGCATTTT. Its translation: CASMDSNQPQHF.

The chain links TRBV19 to TRBJ1-1; D is possibly TRBD1 (6 bases). The V end was cut by 4 bases, the J end by 0 bases, with 15 bases between. CDR3 length: 16 residues. Germline lookup yields CDR1 LNHDA and CDR2 SQIVND (reference sequence). The CDR3 reads CASSNLQGFLNTEAFF. In DNA, the CDR3 is TGTGCCAGTAGTAATTTACAGGGATTTTTGAACACTGAAGCTTTCTTT.

J is TRBJ1-3 and V is TRBV2; TRBD1 matches 8 bases. Germline lookup yields CDR1 SNHLY and CDR2 FYNNEI. V dropped 6 bases and J dropped 4; count of bases not matched to a gene: 5. The CDR3 runs 14 residues. The CDR3 sequence is CASSGQGVGNTIYF. The DNA for the CDR3 is TGTGCCAGCAGCGGACAGGGAGTCGGAAACACCATATATTTT.